This T cell receptor beta chain emerged from a study of blood T cells in healthy people across ages. All donors came from Russia, were Caucasian and healthy, and spanned ages 6 to 90. Donors each provided about 10 milliliters of peripheral blood. As to this clonotype: Its antigen is currently unknown.

Unmatched junction bases numbered 4, after V lost 5 bases and J lost 3 bases. This CDR3 has 14 residues. The germline V gene has CDR1 SEHNR and CDR2 FQNEAQ (reference sequence). The second PCR ran about 7 to 12 cycles with a sample-barcoded 5' primer and J-beta primers. Sequencing of every sample gave 3 million or more CDR3-containing paired-end reads. One entry per CDR3 protein, called by TCRdb with MiXCR from the 5' RACE reads. The data contain 600,000 to 650,000 distinct CDR3 sequences, 58% of them seen just once; the ten biggest clones take up over 30%. Study results and caveats: Roughly linear age-related decline in beta diversity appeared, significant by age approximately 40.

Source material: blood. The chain combines TRBV7-9 with TRBJ2-5; 9 nucleotides match TRBD1. The TCR sequence derives from a man aged 60 to 75 in good health. CDR3 nucleotide sequence: TGTGCCAGCAGCGCTCGGACAGGGGAAGAGACCCAGTACTTC. Amino acids: CASSARTGEETQYF.